Presented here are 11 T cell receptor beta chains from one specimen sequenced in a study of vaccination effects on CD4 cells after COVID-19. Only in-frame clones appear in the TCRdb table, and some are missing; sequencing was by immunoSEQ multiplex PCR. The data hold roughly 59,000 clones, with roughly 78% observed a single time. Using viral peptide pools, the ViraFEST assay grew out antigen-specific CD4+ T cells prior to sequencing. After around 10 days in culture, the CD4+ T cells were isolated. Participants were vaccinated with two doses of either the BNT162b2 or mRNA-1273 vaccine. These receptors' targets are unknown. Sample: CD4+ T cells from PBMCs cultured with HCoV-OC43 spike peptides, taken after COVID-19 vaccination. Subset: HCoV-OC43 spike overlapping peptide pool stimulation. The source is a human donor who received a COVID-19 vaccine.

This chain connects TRBV4-1 to TRBJ2-2, with D perhaps matching TRBD1 or TRBD2 (6 bases each). Germline assignment: CDR1 MGHRA and CDR2 YSYEKL. The length of the CDR3 is 16 residues. V lost 0 bases, J lost 4 bases, and 12 bases lay in between. In DNA, the CDR3 is TGCGCCAGCAGCCAAGAGGGGGGCAGAAGCACCGGGGAGCTGTTTTTT. Protein: CASSQEGGRSTGELFF.

The V and J genes are TRBV19 and TRBJ2-3; 7 nucleotides agree with TRBD2. V lost 6 bases and J lost 2; bases outside the gene matches: 8. The germline CDR1 and CDR2 sequences are LNHDA and SQIVND (reference sequence). CDR3 size: 15 residues. In DNA form, the CDR3 reads TGTGCCAGTAGGTCCCTTGGGGGGGTCACAGATACGCAGTATTTT. It specifies CASRSLGGVTDTQYF.

As concerns this clone: Its ends do not fully match the called genes, so a read error is possible. Written as DNA, the CDR3 is TGCGCCAGCAGTGGGTCCGTCACCGGGAAGCTGTTTTTT. Amino acid sequence: CASSGSVTGKLFF. The V call is TRBV10-1, the J call TRBJ2-2; perhaps TRBD2 as D (5 bases). CDR1 WNHNN and CDR2 SYGVQD come from the germline V gene (reference sequence). The CDR3 is made up of 13 amino acids.

This rearrangement joins TRBV2 to TRBJ2-3; 11 positions agree with TRBD2. V dropped 8 bases and J dropped 0; count of bases not matched to a gene: 7. Germline V CDR1 and CDR2: SNHLY, FYNNEI. The CDR3 covers 16 residues. CDR3 in amino acids: CASVRLAGLSTDTQYF. CDR3 DNA sequence: TGTGCCAGCGTGAGACTAGCGGGACTTAGCACAGATACGCAGTATTTT.

The chain employs TRBV5-6 and TRBJ1-2; no clear D. The CDR3 extends over 14 amino acids. The germline V and J ends were trimmed by 0 bases and 8 bases, with 14 bases remaining between them. The germline V gene has CDR1 SGHDT and CDR2 YYEEEE. CDR3 region: CASSLVSNFRGYTF. In nucleotides, the CDR3 is TGTGCCAGCAGCTTGGTCTCGAATTTTCGGGGCTACACCTTC.

The rearrangement uses TRBV10-3 and TRBJ1-1; D is unclear. The germline V and J ends were trimmed by 3 bases and 1 base, with 3 bases remaining between them. Germline V gene lookup returns CDR1 ENHRY and CDR2 SYGVKD. The CDR3 spans 12 residues. The CDR3 DNA reads as TGTGCCATCAGTGACCAGAACACTGAAGCTTTCTTT. Amino acids: CAISDQNTEAFF.

DNA for the CDR3: TGTGCCAGCAGCGTGACTAGCGGGGGTTCTTTTAAGTACAATGAGCAGTTCTTC. Residues: CASSVTSGGSFKYNEQFF. This chain links TRBV9 with TRBJ2-1; 12 bases agree with TRBD2. Germline V lookup: CDR1 SGDLS, CDR2 YYNGEE. CDR3 size: 18 residues. Trimming at V came to 2 bases and at J to 4 bases, leaving 10 bases not matched to a gene.

The CDR3 is CASSPRTGDEQYV. DNA for the CDR3: TGTGCCAGCTCACCACGAACAGGGGACGAGCAGTACGTC. This sequence joins TRBV18 and TRBJ2-7, with 7 positions matching TRBD1. The germline V gene has CDR1 KGHSH and CDR2 LQKENI. The CDR3 sequence is 13 residues long. J was trimmed by 5 bases and V by 1 base; bases with no gene match: 2.

Concerning this clone: A read error may account for a junction end that differs from germline. The rearrangement uses TRBV18 and TRBJ2-1, with D possibly being TRBD1 (6 bases). Germline V gives CDR1 KGHSH, CDR2 LQKENI. The CDR3 spans 13 residues. CDR3: CASSPRDIGGPLF. The CDR3 DNA follows: TGTGCCAGCTCACCTCGGGACATCGGAGGACCCCTCTTC.

The J gene is TRBJ2-1, the V gene TRBV7-8; D gene uncertain. The germline V gene has CDR1 SGHVS and CDR2 FQNEAQ. The V end was cut by 1 base, the J end by 0 bases, with 10 bases between. This CDR3 spans 16 amino acids. CDR3 in amino acids: CASSLVMRSSYNEQFF. CDR3 DNA sequence: TGTGCCAGCAGCTTAGTCATGCGGAGCTCCTACAATGAGCAGTTCTTC.

This rearrangement joins TRBV30 to TRBJ1-6; 9 positions match TRBD1. The CDR3 is made up of 17 amino acids. CDR1 and CDR2 (germline): GTSNPN, SVGIG (reference sequence). The V and J ends lost 6 bases and 9 bases, in that order; junction bases with no gene match: 18. The CDR3 loop is CACDMGQGEIPSSPLHF. The CDR3 nucleotides read TGTGCCTGCGATATGGGACAGGGCGAAATTCCTTCTTCACCCCTCCACTTT.